These 7 T cell receptor beta chains came from one sample sequenced in a study of blood T cell repertoires in COVID-19. Method: immunoSEQ multiplex PCR; TCRdb's copy keeps in-frame clones and lacks some. In the table there are about 62,000 clones, 65% to 85% of which are singletons. The sequencing input was PBMCs or T cells enriched from blood (not recorded which). The receptors here all came from a woman aged 60-70 years who had been exposed to COVID-19.

This chain links TRBV9 with TRBJ1-1, with 7 nucleotides matching TRBD1. The germline gives CDR1 SGDLS, CDR2 YYNGEE. V dropped 6 bases and J dropped 3; count of bases not matched to a gene: 8. The CDR3 is 14 residues long. The CDR3 coding sequence is TGTGCCAGCACCGTCAACAGGGGCTACACTGAAGCTTTCTTT. Its translation is CASTVNRGYTEAFF.

The rearrangement uses TRBV2 and TRBJ1-1, with D perhaps matching TRBD1 (5 bases). Germline V gene sequence: CDR1 SNHLY, CDR2 FYNNEI. The ends were cut back, 2 bases at V and 9 bases at J, with 13 bases in the middle. CDR3 length: 13 amino acids. CDR3 in DNA: TGTGCCAGCAGTGAAACGATGAAGGGGAAAGCTTTCTTT. It translates to CASSETMKGKAFF.

This clone was seen only a few times. This sequence joins TRBV19 and TRBJ2-2; a weak D match, TRBD2 (6 bases). V was pared by 7 bases and J by 1 base, with 16 bases between. The CDR3 is made up of 16 amino acids. Per germline, CDR1 LNHDA and CDR2 SQIVND (reference sequence). In DNA, the CDR3 is TGTGCCAGTACCCCTCTACGGCGGGAGAACACCGGGGAGCTGTTTTTT. It specifies CASTPLRRENTGELFF.

This chain joins TRBV6-5 and TRBJ1-6; D is perhaps TRBD1 (5 bases). V dropped 5 bases and J dropped 5 bases, with 10 bases sitting between them. Germline V gene lookup returns CDR1 MNHEY and CDR2 SVGAGI. This CDR3 spans 14 amino acids. The CDR3 nucleotides read TGTGCCAGCAGTCCTCAGGGTGATAATTCACCCCTCCACTTT. Its translation is CASSPQGDNSPLHF.

V is TRBV5-5 and J is TRBJ1-5, with 7 bases matching TRBD1. The CDR3 length is 16 residues. The germline V gene encodes CDR1 SGHKS and CDR2 YYEKEE (reference sequence). Unmatched junction bases numbered 11, after V lost 4 bases and J lost 4 bases. CDR3 in DNA: TGTGCCAGCAGCCTAATCCCCGGGACAGATAATCAGCCCCAGCATTTT. Its translation: CASSLIPGTDNQPQHF.

The gene calls are TRBV11-2 and TRBJ1-6; no reliable D call. CDR1 and CDR2 from the germline V gene are SGHAT and FQNNGV. V shed 3 bases and J shed 13 bases, with 10 bases lying between them. The CDR3 has 12 amino acids. The CDR3 DNA is TGTGCCAGCAGCTTCTCTTTGGAGCCCCTCCACTTT. Residues: CASSFSLEPLHF.

This clone was seen a handful of times. In DNA form, the CDR3 reads TGTGCCAGCAGTGAAGGGTTACAGGGAACTGAAGCTTTCTTT. It codes for CASSEGLQGTEAFF. V gene TRBV6-1 combines with J gene TRBJ1-1; tentative D call: TRBD1 (6 bases). The CDR3 extends over 14 amino acids. Germline V gene data show CDR1 as MNHNS and CDR2 as SASEGT. The germline V and J ends were trimmed by 1 base and 5 bases, with 11 bases remaining between them.